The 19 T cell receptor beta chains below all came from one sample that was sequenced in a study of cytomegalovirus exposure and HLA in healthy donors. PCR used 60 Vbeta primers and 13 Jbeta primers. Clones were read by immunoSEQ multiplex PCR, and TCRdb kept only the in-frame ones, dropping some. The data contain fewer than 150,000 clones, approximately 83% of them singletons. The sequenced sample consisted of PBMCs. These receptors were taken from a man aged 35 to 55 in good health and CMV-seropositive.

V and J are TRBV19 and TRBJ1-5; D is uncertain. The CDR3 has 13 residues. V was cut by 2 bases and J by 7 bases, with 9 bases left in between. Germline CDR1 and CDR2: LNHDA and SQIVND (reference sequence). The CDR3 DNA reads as TGTGCCAGTAGTATATTTGAGTGGCAGCCCCAGCATTTT. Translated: CASSIFEWQPQHF.

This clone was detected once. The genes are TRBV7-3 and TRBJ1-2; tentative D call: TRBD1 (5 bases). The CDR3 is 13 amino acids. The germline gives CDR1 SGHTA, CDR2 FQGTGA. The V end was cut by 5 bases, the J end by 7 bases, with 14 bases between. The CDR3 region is CASSAWAGSGYTF. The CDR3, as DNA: TGTGCCAGCAGCGCCTGGGCAGGGTCTGGCTACACCTTC. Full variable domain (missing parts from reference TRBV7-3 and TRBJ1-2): GAGVSQTPSNKVTEKGKYVELRCDPISGHTALYWYRQSLGQGPEFLIYFQGTGAADDSGLPNDRFFAVRPEGSVSTLKIQRTERGDSAVYLCASSAWAGSGYTFGSGTRLTVV.

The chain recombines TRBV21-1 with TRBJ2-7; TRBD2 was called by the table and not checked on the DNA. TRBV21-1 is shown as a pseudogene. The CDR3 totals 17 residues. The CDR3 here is CASSKKEVLMGELGQYF. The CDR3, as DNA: TGTGCCAGCAGCAAAAAAGAGGTTTTGATGGGTGAATTAGGGCAGTACTTC.

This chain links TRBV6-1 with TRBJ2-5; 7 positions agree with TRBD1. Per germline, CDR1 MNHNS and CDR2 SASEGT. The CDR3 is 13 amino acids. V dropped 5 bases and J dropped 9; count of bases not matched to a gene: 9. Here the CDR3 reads CASSTGLTGAQYF. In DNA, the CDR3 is TGTGCCAGCAGTACAGGGCTCACAGGGGCCCAGTACTTC.

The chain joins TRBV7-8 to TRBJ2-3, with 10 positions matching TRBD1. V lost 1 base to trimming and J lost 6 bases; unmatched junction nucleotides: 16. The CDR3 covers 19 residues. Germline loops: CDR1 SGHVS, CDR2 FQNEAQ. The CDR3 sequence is CASSLVGGTGAKSLDTQYF. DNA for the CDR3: TGTGCCAGCAGCTTAGTAGGGGGGACAGGGGCCAAAAGTCTGGATACGCAGTATTTT. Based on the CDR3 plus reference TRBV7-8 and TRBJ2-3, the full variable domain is GAGVSQSPRYKVAKRGQDVALRCDPISGHVSLFWYQQALGQGPEFLTYFQNEAQLDKSGLPSDRFFAERPEGSVSTLKIQRTQQEDSAVYLCASSLVGGTGAKSLDTQYFGPGTRLTVL.

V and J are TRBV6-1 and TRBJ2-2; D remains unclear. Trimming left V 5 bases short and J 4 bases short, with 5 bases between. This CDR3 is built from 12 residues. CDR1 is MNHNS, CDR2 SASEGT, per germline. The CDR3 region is CASSPITGELFF. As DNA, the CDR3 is TGTGCCAGCAGTCCTATCACCGGGGAGCTGTTTTTT.

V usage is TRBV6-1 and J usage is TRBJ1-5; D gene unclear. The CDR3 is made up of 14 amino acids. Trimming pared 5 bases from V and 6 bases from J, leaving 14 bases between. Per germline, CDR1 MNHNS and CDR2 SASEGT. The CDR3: CASSSPRSVQPQHF. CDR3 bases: TGTGCCAGCAGTAGTCCTAGATCGGTTCAGCCCCAGCATTTT.

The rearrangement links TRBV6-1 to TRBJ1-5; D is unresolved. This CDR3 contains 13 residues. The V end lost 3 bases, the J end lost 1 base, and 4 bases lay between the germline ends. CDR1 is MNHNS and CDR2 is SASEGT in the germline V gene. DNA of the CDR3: TGTGCCAGCAGTGACTACAGCAATCAGCCCCAGCATTTT. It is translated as CASSDYSNQPQHF.

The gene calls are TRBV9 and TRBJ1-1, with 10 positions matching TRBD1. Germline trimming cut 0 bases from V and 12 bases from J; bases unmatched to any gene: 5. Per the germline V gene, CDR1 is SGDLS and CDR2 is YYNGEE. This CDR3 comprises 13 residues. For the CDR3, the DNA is TGTGCCAGCAGCGTAGGCCCGGGACAGGGGACTTTCTTT. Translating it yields CASSVGPGQGTFF.

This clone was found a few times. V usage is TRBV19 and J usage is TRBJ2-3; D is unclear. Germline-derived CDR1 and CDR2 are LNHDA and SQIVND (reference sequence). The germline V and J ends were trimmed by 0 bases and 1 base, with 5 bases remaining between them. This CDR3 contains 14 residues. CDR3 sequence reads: CASSIDRGTDTQYF. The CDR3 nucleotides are TGTGCCAGTAGTATAGATCGAGGCACAGATACGCAGTATTTT.

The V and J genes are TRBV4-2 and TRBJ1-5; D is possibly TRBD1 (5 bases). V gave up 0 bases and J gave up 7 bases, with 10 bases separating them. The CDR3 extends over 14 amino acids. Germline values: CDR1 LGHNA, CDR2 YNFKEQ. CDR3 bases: TGTGCCAGCAGCCAAGATAGGGGCGAGCAGCCCCAGCATTTT. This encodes CASSQDRGEQPQHF.

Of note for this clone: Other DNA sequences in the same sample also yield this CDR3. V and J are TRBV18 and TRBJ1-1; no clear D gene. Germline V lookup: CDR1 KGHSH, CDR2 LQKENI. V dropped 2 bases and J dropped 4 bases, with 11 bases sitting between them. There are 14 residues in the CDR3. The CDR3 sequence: CASSPGAEGTEAFF. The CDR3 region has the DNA TGTGCCAGCTCACCAGGCGCAGAGGGCACTGAAGCTTTCTTT.

The CDR3 sequence is CASSEDRAGPLHF. CDR3 sequence (DNA): TGTGCCAGCAGCGAGGACAGGGCGGGACCCCTCCACTTT. The chain recombines TRBV5-5 with TRBJ1-6; TRBD1 agrees at 8 bases. Losses at the gene ends were 4 bases for V and 12 bases for J; bases not matched to a gene: 6. The germline gives CDR1 SGHKS, CDR2 YYEKEE (reference sequence). The CDR3 is 13 amino acids.

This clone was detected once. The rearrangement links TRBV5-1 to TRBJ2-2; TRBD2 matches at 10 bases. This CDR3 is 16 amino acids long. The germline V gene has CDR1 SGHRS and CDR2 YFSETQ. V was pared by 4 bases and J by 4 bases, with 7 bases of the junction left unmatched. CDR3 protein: CASSGGLASFTGELFF. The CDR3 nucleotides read TGCGCCAGCAGCGGGGGACTAGCGTCTTTCACCGGGGAGCTGTTTTTT.

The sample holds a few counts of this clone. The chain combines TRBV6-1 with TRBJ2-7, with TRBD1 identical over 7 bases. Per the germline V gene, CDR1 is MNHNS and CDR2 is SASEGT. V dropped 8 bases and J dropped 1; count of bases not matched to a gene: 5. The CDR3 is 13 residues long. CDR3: CASVGQLSYEQYF. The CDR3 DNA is TGTGCCAGCGTGGGACAGCTTTCCTACGAGCAGTACTTC.

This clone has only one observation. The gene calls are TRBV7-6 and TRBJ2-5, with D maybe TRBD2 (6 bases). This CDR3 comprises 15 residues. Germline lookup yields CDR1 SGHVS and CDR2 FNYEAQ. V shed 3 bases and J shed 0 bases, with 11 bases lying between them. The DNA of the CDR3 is TGTGCCAGCAGCTTCATTAGGACTAACCAAGAGACCCAGTACTTC. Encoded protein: CASSFIRTNQETQYF. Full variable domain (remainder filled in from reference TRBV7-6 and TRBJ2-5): GAGVSQSPRYKVTKRGQDVALRCDPISGHVSLYWYRQALGQGPEFLTYFNYEAQQDKSGLPNDRFSAERPEGSISTLTIQRTEQRDSAMYRCASSFIRTNQETQYFGPGTRLLVL.

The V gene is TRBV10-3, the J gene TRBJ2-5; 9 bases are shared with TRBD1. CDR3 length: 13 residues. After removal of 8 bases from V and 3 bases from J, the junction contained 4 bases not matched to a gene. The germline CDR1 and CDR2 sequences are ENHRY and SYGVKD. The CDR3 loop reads CAIGDREKETQYF. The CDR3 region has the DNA TGTGCCATCGGGGACAGGGAAAAAGAGACCCAGTACTTC.

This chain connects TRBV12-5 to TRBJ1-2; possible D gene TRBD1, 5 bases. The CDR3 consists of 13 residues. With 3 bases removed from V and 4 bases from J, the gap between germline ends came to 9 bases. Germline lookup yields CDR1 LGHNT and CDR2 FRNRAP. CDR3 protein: CASGLGEGYGYTF. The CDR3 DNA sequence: TGTGCTAGTGGTTTAGGGGAAGGCTATGGCTACACCTTC.

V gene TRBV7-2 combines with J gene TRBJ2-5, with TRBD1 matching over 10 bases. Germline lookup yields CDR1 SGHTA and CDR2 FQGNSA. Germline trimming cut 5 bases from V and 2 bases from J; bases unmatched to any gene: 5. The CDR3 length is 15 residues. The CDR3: CASSLRTGGQETQYF. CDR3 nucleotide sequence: TGTGCCAGCAGCCTGCGGACAGGGGGGCAAGAGACCCAGTACTTC.